The 18 T cell receptor beta chains in this list originate from one sample, sequenced in a study of blood T cell repertoires in COVID-19 (dated by TCRdb to 2018 to 2021). Libraries were built with the immunoSEQ multiplex PCR assay. Imported from immuneACCESS, the table was reduced by TCRdb to in-frame sequences with V and J called. These copies leave out some clones; in studies compared against another copy, an unresolved V gene accounts for under half, and the cause of the remainder is not known. Here the sample has about 300,000 clones; 85% occur a single time. The top ten constitute 1.5% to 2% of the sample. Sequenced sample: PBMCs or T cells enriched from blood (not recorded which). Receptors originate from a woman aged 25 to 39 who had been exposed to COVID-19.

This rearrangement joins TRBV6-1 to TRBJ1-2; perhaps TRBD1 as D (5 bases). Germline CDR1 is MNHNS and CDR2 is SASEGT. The V and J ends lost 2 bases and 2 bases respectively, with 6 bases between them. This CDR3 has 13 amino acids. The CDR3 loop reads CASSEKGNYGYTF. The DNA for the CDR3 is TGTGCCAGCAGTGAAAAGGGGAACTATGGCTACACCTTC.

V usage is TRBV7-2 and J usage is TRBJ1-1, with unresolved D. Germline V CDR1 and CDR2: SGHTA, FQGNSA. CDR3 length: 13 residues. The V end was cut by 0 bases, the J end by 8 bases, with 10 bases between. CDR3 sequence (DNA): TGTGCCAGCAGCTTAGCGAGAGGGATGGAAGCTTTCTTT. It codes for CASSLARGMEAFF.

V usage is TRBV4-3 and J usage is TRBJ1-2; the D gene is possibly TRBD1 (6 bases). Germline CDR1 reads LGHNA; CDR2 reads YSLEER. CDR3 size: 14 residues. Between the trimmed V and J ends, which lost 2 bases and 3 bases, there was a span of 10 bases. The CDR3 here is CASSQNHRDYGYTF. CDR3 in DNA: TGCGCCAGCAGCCAAAATCACAGGGACTATGGCTACACCTTC.

In DNA form, the CDR3 reads TGTGCCAGCAGTTTAGCCTCAGTGCGGGAAAAACTGTTTTTT. It yields the protein CASSLASVREKLFF. The gene calls are TRBV28 and TRBJ1-4, with D hard to call. Germline-derived CDR1 and CDR2 are MDHEN and SYDVKM. This CDR3 is 14 amino acids long. Deletions cut 2 bases from V and 8 bases from J, with 12 bases between. The whole variable domain, filled in from reference TRBV28 and TRBJ1-4, reads DVKVTQSSRYLVKRTGEKVFLECVQDMDHENMFWYRQDPGLGLRLIYFSYDVKMKEKGDIPEGYSVSREKKERFSLILESASTNQTSMYLCASSLASVREKLFFGSGTQLSVL.

This chain connects TRBV28 to TRBJ2-3, with 8 bases lining up with TRBD1. The V gene's germline CDR1 is MDHEN and CDR2 SYDVKM. V was pared by 2 bases and J by 0 bases, with 10 bases of the junction left unmatched. The CDR3 length is 18 residues. The CDR3 region has the DNA TGTGCCAGCAGTTTAAGGGGCAGGGGGCTTAAGAGCACAGATACGCAGTATTTT. The encoded protein is CASSLRGRGLKSTDTQYF.

The chain is built from TRBV20-1 and TRBJ2-1; tentatively, D is TRBD1 (6 bases). Trimming stripped 3 bases from V and 0 bases from J, with 15 bases between. CDR1 DFQATT and CDR2 SNEGSKA come from the germline V gene (reference sequence). CDR3 length: 16 amino acids. The CDR3 sequence: CSASDSGVGSYNEQFF. For the CDR3, the DNA is TGCAGTGCTAGTGATTCAGGGGTGGGCTCCTACAATGAGCAGTTCTTC.

The rearrangement joins TRBV3-1 (or the pseudogene TRBV3-2) to TRBJ2-3; D call uncertain. Per the germline V gene, CDR1 is LGHDT and CDR2 is YNNKEL (reference sequence). The CDR3 runs 12 residues. Trimming left V 1 base short and J 4 bases short, with 3 bases between. The chain's CDR3 is CASSQGADTQYF. The DNA of the CDR3 is TGTGCCAGCAGCCAAGGAGCAGATACGCAGTATTTT.

The count of this clone is one. CDR3 coding DNA: TGTGCCAGCAGCTTTGGAGGGCCCGCTGAAGCTTTCTTT. Its translation is CASSFGGPAEAFF. V is TRBV5-5 and J is TRBJ1-1, with D unresolved. The CDR3 has 13 amino acids. The germline V and J ends were trimmed by 2 bases and 6 bases, with 11 bases remaining between them. CDR1 is SGHKS, CDR2 YYEKEE, per germline (reference sequence).

In its sample, this clone was seen many times. This sequence joins TRBV10-3 and TRBJ1-5; 9 bases are a match to TRBD1. Germline CDR1 ENHRY, CDR2 SYGVKD. Trimming at V came to 4 bases and at J to 6 bases, leaving 7 bases not matched to a gene. The CDR3 runs to 15 residues. CDR3 DNA sequence: TGTGCCATCAGTGTACAGGGGGCATTTTTTCAGCCCCAGCATTTT. Translation: CAISVQGAFFQPQHF.

The chain couples TRBV6-4 to TRBJ1-1; TRBD1 aligns across 11 bases. J gave up 1 base and V 8 bases, and 0 bases lay outside the gene matches. This CDR3 is built from 13 residues. CDR1 and CDR2 (germline): MRHNA, SNTAGT. Here the CDR3 DNA reads TGTGCCAGCGGACAGGGGGCGAACACTGAAGCTTTCTTT. This codes for CASGQGANTEAFF.

CDR3 coding DNA: TGTGCCAGCAGCCCTAAACTCCCCTCTGGAAACACCATATATTTT. Its translation: CASSPKLPSGNTIYF. The V call is TRBV9, the J call TRBJ1-3; D remains unclear. The germline V gene encodes CDR1 SGDLS and CDR2 YYNGEE. The length of the CDR3 is 15 residues. V lost 4 bases and J 0 bases, leaving 11 bases between the germline ends.

This clone was counted a few times. Other DNA sequences in the sample encode the same CDR3. The chain recombines TRBV28 with TRBJ1-6; D gene unclear. Germline lookup yields CDR1 MDHEN and CDR2 SYDVKM. The CDR3 has 16 amino acids. The V gene lost 4 bases and the J gene lost 8 bases, with 18 bases spanning the gap. CDR3 sequence: CASSSPGTGLYSPLHF. The CDR3 bases are TGTGCCAGCAGTTCTCCAGGCACGGGGTTATATTCACCCCTCCACTTT.

In this sample, this clone turned up a few times. The chain uses TRBV28 and TRBJ1-1, with D hard to call. CDR3 size: 13 residues. Trimming cost V 2 bases and J 4 bases, with 8 bases left between them. Germline assignment: CDR1 MDHEN and CDR2 SYDVKM. The CDR3 protein is CASSLVATTEAFF. In nucleotides, the CDR3 is TGTGCCAGCAGTTTAGTAGCTACCACTGAAGCTTTCTTT.

The chain has TRBV9 and TRBJ1-4; D gene unclear. Per germline, CDR1 SGDLS and CDR2 YYNGEE. There are 13 residues in the CDR3. Trimming removed 3 bases at V and 6 bases at J, with 9 bases between. CDR3 bases: TGTGCCAGCAGCGCCCGCCCGGATGAAAAACTGTTTTTT. This gives the protein CASSARPDEKLFF.

The chain is built from TRBV30 and TRBJ2-1, with a weak D call TRBD1 (7 bases). The V end lost 7 bases, the J end lost 1 base, and 14 bases lay between the germline ends. From germline, CDR1 is GTSNPN and CDR2 SVGIG (reference sequence). The CDR3 sequence is 14 residues long. CDR3 nucleotide sequence: TGTGCCTCCTCTCAGGGGGGTTCCTACAATGAGCAGTTCTTC. It specifies CASSQGGSYNEQFF. Drawing the rest from reference TRBV30 and TRBJ2-1, the complete variable domain is SQTIHQWPATLVQPVGSPLSLECTVEGTSNPNLYWYRQAAGRGLQLLFYSVGIGQISSEVPQNLSASRPQDRQFILSSKKLLLSDSGFYLCASSQGGSYNEQFFGPGTRLTVL.

The chain couples TRBV7-9 to TRBJ2-3; 9 bases fit TRBD2. Trimming took 4 bases from V and 5 from J; bases not matched to a gene: 10. Germline CDR1 is SEHNR and CDR2 is FQNEAQ (reference sequence). The CDR3 spans 16 residues. CDR3 in amino acids: CASSSSGTFGEDTQYF. In DNA, the CDR3 is TGTGCCAGCAGCTCTAGCGGGACATTCGGGGAAGATACGCAGTATTTT.

The chain joins TRBV19 to TRBJ1-4; 10 bases fit TRBD1. CDR3 size: 15 residues. V was pared by 6 bases and J by 5 bases, with 6 bases of the junction left unmatched. Germline V lookup: CDR1 LNHDA, CDR2 SQIVND (reference sequence). The CDR3: CASSPMDRGNEKLFF. The CDR3 coding sequence is TGTGCCAGTAGCCCCATGGACAGGGGGAATGAAAAACTGTTTTTT.

The chain joins TRBV25-1 to TRBJ2-5; TRBD2 aligns across 8 bases. The trim removed 6 bases at V and 4 bases at J, leaving 10 bases unmatched. CDR3 length: 15 residues. The germline gives CDR1 MGHDK, CDR2 SYGVNS. CDR3 sequence reads: CASSRGGTRRETQYF. CDR3 nucleotides: TGTGCCAGCAGCCGGGGTGGGACTAGAAGAGAGACCCAGTACTTC.